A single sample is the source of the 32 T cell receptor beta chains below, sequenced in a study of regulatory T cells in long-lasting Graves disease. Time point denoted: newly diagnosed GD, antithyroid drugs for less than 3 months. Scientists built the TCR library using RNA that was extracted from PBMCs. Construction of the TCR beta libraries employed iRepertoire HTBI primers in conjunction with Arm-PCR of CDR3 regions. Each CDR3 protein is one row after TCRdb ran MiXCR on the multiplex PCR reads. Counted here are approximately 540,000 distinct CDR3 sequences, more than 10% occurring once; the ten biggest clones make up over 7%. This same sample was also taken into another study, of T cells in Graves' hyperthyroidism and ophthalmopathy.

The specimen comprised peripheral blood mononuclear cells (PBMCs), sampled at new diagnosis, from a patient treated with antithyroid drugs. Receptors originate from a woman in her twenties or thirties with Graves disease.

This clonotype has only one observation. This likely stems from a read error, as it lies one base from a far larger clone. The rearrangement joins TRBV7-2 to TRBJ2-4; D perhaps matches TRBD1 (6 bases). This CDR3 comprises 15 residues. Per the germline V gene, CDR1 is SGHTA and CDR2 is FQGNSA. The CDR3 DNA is TGTGCCAGCAGCTATAGAACCGGGACACACAATGAGCAGTGCTTC. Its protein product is CASSYRTGTHNEQCF.

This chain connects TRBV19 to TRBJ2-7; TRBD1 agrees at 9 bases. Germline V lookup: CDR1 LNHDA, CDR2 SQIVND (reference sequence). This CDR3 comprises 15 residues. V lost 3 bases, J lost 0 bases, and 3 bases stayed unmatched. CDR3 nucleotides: TGTGCCAGTAGTATGGGGACAGGGAGCTCCTACGAGCAGTACTTC. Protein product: CASSMGTGSSYEQYF.

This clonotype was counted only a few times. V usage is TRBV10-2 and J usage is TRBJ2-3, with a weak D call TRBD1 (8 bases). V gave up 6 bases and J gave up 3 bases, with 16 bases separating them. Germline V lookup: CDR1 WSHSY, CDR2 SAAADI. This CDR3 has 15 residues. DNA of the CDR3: TGCGCCAGCAGGTTTGGACAGGGAGGGACAGATACGCAGTATTTT. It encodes CASRFGQGGTDTQYF.

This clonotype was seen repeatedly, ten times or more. For the CDR3, the DNA is TGCGCCAGCACGTGGACAGGGGCAAATGAGCAGTTCTTC. This sequence encodes CASTWTGANEQFF. The chain combines TRBV5-1 with TRBJ2-1, with 9 positions matching TRBD1. This CDR3 is 13 amino acids long. Germline CDR1 and CDR2: SGHRS and YFSETQ. Trimming took 6 bases from V and 7 from J; bases not matched to a gene: 5.

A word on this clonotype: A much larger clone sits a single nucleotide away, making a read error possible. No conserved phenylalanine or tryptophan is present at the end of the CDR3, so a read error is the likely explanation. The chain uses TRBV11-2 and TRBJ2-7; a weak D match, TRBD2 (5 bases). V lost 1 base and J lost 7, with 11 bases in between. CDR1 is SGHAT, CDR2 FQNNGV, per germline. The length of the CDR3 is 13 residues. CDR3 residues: CASSLVATWEQYL. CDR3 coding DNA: TGTGCCAGCAGCTTAGTAGCGACGTGGGAGCAGTACTTG.

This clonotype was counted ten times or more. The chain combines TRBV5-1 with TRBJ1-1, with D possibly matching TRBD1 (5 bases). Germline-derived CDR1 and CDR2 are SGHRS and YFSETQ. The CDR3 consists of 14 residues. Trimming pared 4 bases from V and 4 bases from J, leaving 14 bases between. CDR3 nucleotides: TGCGCCAGCAGCCAGGGAGATGAGGGCACTGAAGCTTTCTTT. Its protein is CASSQGDEGTEAFF.

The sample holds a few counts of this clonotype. CDR3 amino acids: CASSFSSASGRYNEQFF. CDR3 DNA sequence: TGTGCCAGCAGTTTCTCTTCGGCTAGCGGTCGTTACAATGAGCAGTTCTTC. The chain links TRBV6-5 to TRBJ2-1, with 7 bases that match TRBD2. CDR1 and CDR2 from the germline V gene are MNHEY and SVGAGI. After removal of 4 bases from V and 4 bases from J, the junction contained 13 bases not matched to a gene. The CDR3 spans 17 residues.

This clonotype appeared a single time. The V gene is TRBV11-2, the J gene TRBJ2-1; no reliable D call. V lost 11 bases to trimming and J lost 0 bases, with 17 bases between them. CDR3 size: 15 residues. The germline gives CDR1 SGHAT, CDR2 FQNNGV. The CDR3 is CASYDVSGSYNEQFF. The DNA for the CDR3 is TGTGCCTCATACGACGTTTCCGGCTCCTACAATGAGCAGTTCTTC.

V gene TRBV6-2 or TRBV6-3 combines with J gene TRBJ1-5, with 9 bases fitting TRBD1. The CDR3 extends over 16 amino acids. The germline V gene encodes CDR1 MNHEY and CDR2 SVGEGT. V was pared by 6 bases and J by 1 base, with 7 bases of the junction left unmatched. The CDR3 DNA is TGTGCCAGCAGACGAACAGGGGGCGGAAGCAATCAGCCCCAGCATTTT. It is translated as CASRRTGGGSNQPQHF.

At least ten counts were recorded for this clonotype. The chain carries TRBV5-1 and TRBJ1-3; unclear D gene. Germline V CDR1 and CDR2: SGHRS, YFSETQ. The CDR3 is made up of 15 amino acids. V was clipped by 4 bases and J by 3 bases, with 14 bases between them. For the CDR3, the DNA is TGCGCCAGCAGCCCTACTGGACCTTTTGGAAACACCATATATTTT. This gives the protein CASSPTGPFGNTIYF. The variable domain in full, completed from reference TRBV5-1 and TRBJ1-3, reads KAGVTQTPRYLIKTRGQQVTLSCSPISGHRSVSWYQQTPGQGLQFLFEYFSETQRNKGNFPGRFSGRQFSNSRSEMNVSTLELGDSALYLCASSPTGPFGNTIYFGEGSWLTVV.

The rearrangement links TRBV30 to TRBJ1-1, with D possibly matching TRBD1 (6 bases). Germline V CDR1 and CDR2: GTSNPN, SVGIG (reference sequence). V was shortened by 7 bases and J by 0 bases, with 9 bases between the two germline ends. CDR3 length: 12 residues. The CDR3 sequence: CASDRLNTEAFF. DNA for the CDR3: TGTGCCTCGGACAGATTGAACACTGAAGCTTTCTTT. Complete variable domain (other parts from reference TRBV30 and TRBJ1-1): SQTIHQWPATLVQPVGSPLSLECTVEGTSNPNLYWYRQAAGRGLQLLFYSVGIGQISSEVPQNLSASRPQDRQFILSSKKLLLSDSGFYLCASDRLNTEAFFGQGTRLTVV.

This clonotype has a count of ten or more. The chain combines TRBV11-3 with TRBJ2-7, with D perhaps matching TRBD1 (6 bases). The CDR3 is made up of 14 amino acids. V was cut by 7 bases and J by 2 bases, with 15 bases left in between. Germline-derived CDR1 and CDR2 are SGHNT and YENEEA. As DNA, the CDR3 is TGTGCCAGCAAACACCCAGGGGCCCCCTACGAGCAGTACTTC. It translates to CASKHPGAPYEQYF.

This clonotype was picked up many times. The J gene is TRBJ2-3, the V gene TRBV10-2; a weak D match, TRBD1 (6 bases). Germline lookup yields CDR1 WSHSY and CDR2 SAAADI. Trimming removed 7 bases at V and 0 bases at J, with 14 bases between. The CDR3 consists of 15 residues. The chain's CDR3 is CASTPRDISTDTQYF. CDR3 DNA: TGCGCCAGCACACCCAGGGACATTAGCACAGATACGCAGTATTTT.

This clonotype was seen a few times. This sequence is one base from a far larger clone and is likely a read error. CDR3 coding DNA: TGTGCCAGCAGCGGGGACGTTTCGGCAAGTCGGTACTTC. It translates to CASSGDVSASRYF. The chain has TRBV5-5 and TRBJ2-7; D could derive from TRBD1 or TRBD2 (5 bases each). Germline values: CDR1 SGHKS, CDR2 YYEKEE (reference sequence). V was trimmed by 4 bases and J by 12 bases, leaving 20 bases between them. CDR3 length: 13 amino acids.

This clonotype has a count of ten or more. CDR3 amino acids: CASSLVISRGRNEQFF. Here the CDR3 DNA reads TGTGCCAGCAGCTTAGTAATATCCAGGGGGCGGAATGAGCAGTTCTTC. V is TRBV11-2 and J is TRBJ2-1; 8 bases are shared with TRBD1. V was clipped by 1 base and J by 7 bases; unmatched bases: 9. The CDR3 extends over 16 amino acids. From germline, CDR1 is SGHAT and CDR2 FQNNGV.

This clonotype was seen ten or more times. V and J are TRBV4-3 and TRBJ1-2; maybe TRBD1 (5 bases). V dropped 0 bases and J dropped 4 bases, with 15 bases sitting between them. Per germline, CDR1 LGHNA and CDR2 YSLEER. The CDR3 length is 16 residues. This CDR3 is CASSQDVGGSSYGYTF. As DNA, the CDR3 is TGCGCCAGCAGCCAAGACGTTGGGGGGTCGTCCTATGGCTACACCTTC.

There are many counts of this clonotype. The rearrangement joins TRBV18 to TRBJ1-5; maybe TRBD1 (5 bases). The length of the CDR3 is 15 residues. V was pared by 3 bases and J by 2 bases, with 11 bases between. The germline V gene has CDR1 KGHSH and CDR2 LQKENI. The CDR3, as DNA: TGTGCCAGCTCACCCCGGGGGAACCGCAATCAGCCCCAGCATTTT. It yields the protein CASSPRGNRNQPQHF.

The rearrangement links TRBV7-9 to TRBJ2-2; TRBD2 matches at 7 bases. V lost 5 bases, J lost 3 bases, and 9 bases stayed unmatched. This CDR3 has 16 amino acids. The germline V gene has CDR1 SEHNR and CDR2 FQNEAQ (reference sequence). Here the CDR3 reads CASSIRDREDTGELFF. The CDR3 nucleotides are TGTGCCAGCAGCATCCGGGACCGGGAGGACACCGGGGAGCTGTTTTTT.

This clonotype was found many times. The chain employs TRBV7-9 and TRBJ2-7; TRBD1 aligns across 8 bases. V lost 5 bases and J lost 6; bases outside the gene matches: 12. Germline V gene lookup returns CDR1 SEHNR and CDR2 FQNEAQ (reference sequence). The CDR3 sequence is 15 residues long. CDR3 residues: CASSDPRTGRAEQYF. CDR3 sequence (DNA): TGTGCCAGCAGCGACCCTCGGACAGGGCGGGCCGAGCAGTACTTC.

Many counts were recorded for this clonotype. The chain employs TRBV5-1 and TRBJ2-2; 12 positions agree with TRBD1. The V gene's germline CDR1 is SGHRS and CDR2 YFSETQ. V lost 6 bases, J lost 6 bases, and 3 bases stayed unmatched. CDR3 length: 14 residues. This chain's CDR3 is CASTGTGGSGELFF. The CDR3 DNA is TGCGCCAGCACCGGGACAGGGGGCTCCGGGGAGCTGTTTTTT.

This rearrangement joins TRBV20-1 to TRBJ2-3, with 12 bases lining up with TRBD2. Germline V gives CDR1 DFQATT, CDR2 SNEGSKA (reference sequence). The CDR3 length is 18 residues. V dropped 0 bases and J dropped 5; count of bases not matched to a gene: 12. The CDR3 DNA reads TGCAGTGCTAGAGACTACCGGGCTAGCGGGAGGGCCAGAGATACGCAGTATTTT. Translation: CSARDYRASGRARDTQYF.

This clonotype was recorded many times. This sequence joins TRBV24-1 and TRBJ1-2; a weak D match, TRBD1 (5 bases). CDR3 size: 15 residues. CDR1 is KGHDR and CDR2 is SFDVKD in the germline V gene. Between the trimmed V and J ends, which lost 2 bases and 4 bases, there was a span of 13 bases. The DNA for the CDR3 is TGTGCCACCAGTGATTCCAGGGTTTTACCCTATGGCTACACCTTC. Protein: CATSDSRVLPYGYTF.

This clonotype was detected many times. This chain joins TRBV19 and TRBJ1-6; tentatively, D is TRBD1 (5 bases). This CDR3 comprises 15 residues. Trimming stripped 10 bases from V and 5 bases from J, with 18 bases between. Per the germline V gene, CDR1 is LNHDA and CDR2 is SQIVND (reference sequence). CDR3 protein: CATRHSGHHNSPLHF. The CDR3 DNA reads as TGTGCCACCAGACATTCGGGGCACCATAATTCACCCCTCCACTTT.

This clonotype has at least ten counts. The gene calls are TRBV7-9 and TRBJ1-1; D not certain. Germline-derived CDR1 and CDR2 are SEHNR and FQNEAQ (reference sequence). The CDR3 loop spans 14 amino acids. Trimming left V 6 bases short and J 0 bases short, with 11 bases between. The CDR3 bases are TGTGCCAGCAGGTCACAAAACATGAACACTGAAGCTTTCTTT. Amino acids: CASRSQNMNTEAFF.

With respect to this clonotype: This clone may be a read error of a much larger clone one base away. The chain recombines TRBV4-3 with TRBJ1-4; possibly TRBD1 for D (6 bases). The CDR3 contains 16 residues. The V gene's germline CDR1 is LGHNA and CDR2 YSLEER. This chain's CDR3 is CASSKDLGHLNEKLFF. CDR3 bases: TGCGCCAGCAGCAAAGACCTGGGACACCTTAATGAAAAACTGTTTTTT.

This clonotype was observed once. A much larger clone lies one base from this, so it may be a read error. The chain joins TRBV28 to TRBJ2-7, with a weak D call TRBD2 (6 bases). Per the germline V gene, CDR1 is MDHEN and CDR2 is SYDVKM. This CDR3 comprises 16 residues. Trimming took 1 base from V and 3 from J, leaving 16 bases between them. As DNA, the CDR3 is TGTGCCAGCAGTTTATCCCCCCGGGACTGCAGCTACGAGCAGTACTTC. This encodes CASSLSPRDCSYEQYF.

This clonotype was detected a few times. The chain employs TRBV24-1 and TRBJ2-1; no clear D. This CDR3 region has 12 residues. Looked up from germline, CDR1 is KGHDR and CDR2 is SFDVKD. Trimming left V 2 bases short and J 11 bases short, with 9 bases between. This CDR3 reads CATSDYLQQQFF. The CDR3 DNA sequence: TGTGCCACCAGTGATTACCTGCAGCAGCAGTTCTTC.

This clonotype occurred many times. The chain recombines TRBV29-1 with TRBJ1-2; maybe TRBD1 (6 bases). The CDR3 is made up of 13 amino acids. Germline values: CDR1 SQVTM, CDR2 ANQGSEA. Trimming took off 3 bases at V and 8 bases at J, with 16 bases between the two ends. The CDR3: CSVDNGAGVGYTF. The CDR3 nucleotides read TGCAGCGTTGACAATGGGGCAGGGGTCGGCTACACCTTC.

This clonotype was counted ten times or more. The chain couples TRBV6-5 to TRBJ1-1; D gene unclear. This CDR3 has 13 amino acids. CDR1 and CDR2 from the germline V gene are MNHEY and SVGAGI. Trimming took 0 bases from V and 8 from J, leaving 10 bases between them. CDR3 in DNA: TGTGCCAGCAGTTACTCTAGGGCCAGCGAAGCTTTCTTT. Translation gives CASSYSRASEAFF.

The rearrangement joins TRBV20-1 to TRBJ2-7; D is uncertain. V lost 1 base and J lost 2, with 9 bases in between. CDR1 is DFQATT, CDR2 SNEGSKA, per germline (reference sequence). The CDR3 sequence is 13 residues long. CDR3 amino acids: CSARVNSPYEQYF. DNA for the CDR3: TGCAGTGCTAGAGTCAACAGTCCCTACGAGCAGTACTTC.

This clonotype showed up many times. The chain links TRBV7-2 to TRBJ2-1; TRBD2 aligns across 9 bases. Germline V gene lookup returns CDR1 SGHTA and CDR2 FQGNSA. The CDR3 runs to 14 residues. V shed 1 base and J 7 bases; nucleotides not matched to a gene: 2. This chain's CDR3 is CASSLGGRVNEQFF. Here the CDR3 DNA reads TGTGCCAGCAGCTTAGGCGGGAGGGTTAATGAGCAGTTCTTC.

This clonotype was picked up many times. DNA of the CDR3: TGTGCCTGGAGTGCCTATCCTAATGAAAAACTGTTTTTT. As protein: CAWSAYPNEKLFF. J is TRBJ1-4 and V is TRBV30, with D hard to call. Germline-derived CDR1 and CDR2 are GTSNPN and SVGIG (reference sequence). The V and J ends lost 1 base and 3 bases respectively, with 6 bases between them. The CDR3 length is 13 residues.